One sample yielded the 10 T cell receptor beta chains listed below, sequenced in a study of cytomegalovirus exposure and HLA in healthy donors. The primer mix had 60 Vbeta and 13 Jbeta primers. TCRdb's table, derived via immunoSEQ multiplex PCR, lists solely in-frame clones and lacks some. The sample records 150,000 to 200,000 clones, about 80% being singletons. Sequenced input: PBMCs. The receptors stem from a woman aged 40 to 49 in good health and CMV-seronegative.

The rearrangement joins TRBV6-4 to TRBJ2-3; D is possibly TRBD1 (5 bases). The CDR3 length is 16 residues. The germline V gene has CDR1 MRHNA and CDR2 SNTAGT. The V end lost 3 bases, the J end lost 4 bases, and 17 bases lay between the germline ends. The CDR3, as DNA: TGTGCCAGCAGTGAGCCAAGGGGTTCCCCCGCAGATACGCAGTATTTT. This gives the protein CASSEPRGSPADTQYF.

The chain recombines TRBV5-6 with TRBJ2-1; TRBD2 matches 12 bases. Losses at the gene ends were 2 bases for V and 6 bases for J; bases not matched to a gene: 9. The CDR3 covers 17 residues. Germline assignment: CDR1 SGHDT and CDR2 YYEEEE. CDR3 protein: CASSFSFSSGGANEQFF. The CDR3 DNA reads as TGTGCCAGCAGCTTCTCATTTTCTAGCGGGGGGGCCAATGAGCAGTTCTTC.

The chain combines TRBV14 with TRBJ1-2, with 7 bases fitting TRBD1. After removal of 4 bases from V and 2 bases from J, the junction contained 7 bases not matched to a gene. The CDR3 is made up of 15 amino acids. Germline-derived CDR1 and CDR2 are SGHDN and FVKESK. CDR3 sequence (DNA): TGTGCCAGCAGCCGTACCGGGACAGACAACTATGGCTACACCTTC. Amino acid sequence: CASSRTGTDNYGYTF.

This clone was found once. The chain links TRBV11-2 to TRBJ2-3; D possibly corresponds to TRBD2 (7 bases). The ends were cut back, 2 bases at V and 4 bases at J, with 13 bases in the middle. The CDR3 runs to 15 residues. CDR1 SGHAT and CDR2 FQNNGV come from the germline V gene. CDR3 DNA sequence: TGTGCCAGCAGCTTACGAGGGGGGGCCCCAGATACGCAGTATTTT. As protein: CASSLRGGAPDTQYF.

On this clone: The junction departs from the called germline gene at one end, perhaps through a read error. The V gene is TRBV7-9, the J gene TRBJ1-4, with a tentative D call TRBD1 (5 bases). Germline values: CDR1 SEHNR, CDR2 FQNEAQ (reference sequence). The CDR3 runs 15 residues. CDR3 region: CSSSPPNPDRSKLFF. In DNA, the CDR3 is TGTTCCAGCAGCCCCCCCAACCCTGACAGAAGCAAACTGTTTTTT.

The CDR3 coding sequence is TGTGCCAGCAGTTCTAGCAGTAATCAGCCCCAGCATTTT. As protein: CASSSSSNQPQHF. The chain uses TRBV6-5 and TRBJ1-5, with D uncertain. V gave up 4 bases and J gave up 4 bases, with 8 bases separating them. The CDR3 has 13 residues. The germline V gene has CDR1 MNHEY and CDR2 SVGAGI.

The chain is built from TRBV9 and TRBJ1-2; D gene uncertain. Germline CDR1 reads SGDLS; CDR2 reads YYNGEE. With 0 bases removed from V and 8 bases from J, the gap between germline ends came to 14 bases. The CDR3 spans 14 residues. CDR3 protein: CASSVVADSVGYTF. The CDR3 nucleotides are TGTGCCAGCAGCGTAGTAGCAGACTCGGTCGGCTACACCTTC. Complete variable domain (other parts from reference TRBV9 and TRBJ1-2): DSGVTQTPKHLITATGQRVTLRCSPRSGDLSVYWYQQSLDQGLQFLIQYYNGEERAKGNILERFSAQQFPDLHSELNLSSLELGDSALYFCASSVVADSVGYTFGSGTRLTVV.

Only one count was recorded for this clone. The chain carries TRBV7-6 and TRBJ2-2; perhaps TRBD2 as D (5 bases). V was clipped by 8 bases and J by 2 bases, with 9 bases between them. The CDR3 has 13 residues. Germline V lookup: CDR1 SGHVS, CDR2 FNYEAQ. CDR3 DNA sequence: TGTGCCAGCGGAGGACCCAACACCGGGGAGCTGTTTTTT. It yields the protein CASGGPNTGELFF.

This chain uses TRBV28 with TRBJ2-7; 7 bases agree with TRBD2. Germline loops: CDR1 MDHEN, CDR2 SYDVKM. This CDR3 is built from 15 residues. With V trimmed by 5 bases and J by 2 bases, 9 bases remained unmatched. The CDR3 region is CASSPGLLKTYEQYF. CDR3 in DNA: TGTGCCAGCAGTCCGGGACTACTAAAAACCTACGAGCAGTACTTC.

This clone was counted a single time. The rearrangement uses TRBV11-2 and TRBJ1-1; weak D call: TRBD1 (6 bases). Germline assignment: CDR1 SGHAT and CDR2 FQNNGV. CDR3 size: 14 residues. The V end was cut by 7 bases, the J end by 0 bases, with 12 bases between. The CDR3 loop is CASNFRGLNTEAFF. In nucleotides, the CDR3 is TGTGCCAGCAACTTTAGGGGGTTGAACACTGAAGCTTTCTTT.